These 10 T cell receptor beta chains came from one sample sequenced in a study of T cell repertoires in cytomegalovirus infection. Antigen specificity for these receptors is unknown. One entry per CDR3 protein results from TCRdb running MiXCR on the reads. The sample holds about 890,000 distinct CDR3 sequences; about a third are singletons and the top ten take around 15%. Sequences were derived from cultured CD8+ T cells from PBMCs, sampled from culture after CMV antigen stimulation. These receptors originate from a human donor in good health (CMV status not recorded). Some clones in this sample may be carry-over from other donors' samples.

The table lists this clonotype with many counts. The chain uses TRBV7-6 and TRBJ2-1; D is possibly TRBD1 (6 bases). Trimming took off 5 bases at V and 0 bases at J, with 11 bases between the two ends. The CDR3 is 15 residues long. Germline V gene data show CDR1 as SGHVS and CDR2 as FNYEAQ. This chain's CDR3 is CASSETGSSYNEQFF. CDR3 bases: TGTGCCAGCAGCGAGACAGGCAGCTCCTACAATGAGCAGTTCTTC.

This sequence joins TRBV4-1 and TRBJ2-1, with 12 bases fitting TRBD1. This CDR3 region has 17 residues. Trimming took 4 bases from V and 9 from J; bases not matched to a gene: 13. Germline V gives CDR1 MGHRA, CDR2 YSYEKL. CDR3 sequence (DNA): TGCGCCAGCAGCCCAAGGGGTTCTGGGACAGGGGGCTTTGAGCAGTTCTTC. This codes for CASSPRGSGTGGFEQFF.

This chain connects TRBV18 to TRBJ1-2; 10 bases are a match to TRBD1. The CDR3 is 16 amino acids. Losses at the gene ends were 2 bases for V and 5 bases for J; bases not matched to a gene: 8. Germline CDR1 KGHSH, CDR2 LQKENI. In nucleotides, the CDR3 is TGTGCCAGCTCACCAGCGCCGGGACAGGGGTGGTATGGCTACACCTTC. It yields the protein CASSPAPGQGWYGYTF.

This clonotype was picked up many times. J is TRBJ2-3 and V is TRBV7-8, with 8 bases aligning to TRBD1. Germline CDR1 reads SGHVS; CDR2 reads FQNEAQ. This CDR3 is 15 amino acids long. The junction had 5 bases not matched to a gene; V was cut back by 5 bases and J by 1 base. Here the CDR3 reads CASSVGTGGTDTQYF. The CDR3, as DNA: TGTGCCAGCAGCGTCGGGACAGGCGGCACAGATACGCAGTATTTT. The full variable domain, with the rest looked up from reference TRBV7-8 and TRBJ2-3, is GAGVSQSPRYKVAKRGQDVALRCDPISGHVSLFWYQQALGQGPEFLTYFQNEAQLDKSGLPSDRFFAERPEGSVSTLKIQRTQQEDSAVYLCASSVGTGGTDTQYFGPGTRLTVL.

The chain carries TRBV6-5 and TRBJ1-1; D unclear. The CDR3 loop spans 13 amino acids. The V gene lost 7 bases and the J gene lost 0 bases, with 9 bases spanning the gap. CDR1 is MNHEY and CDR2 is SVGAGI in the germline V gene. The CDR3 protein is CASKEEMNTEAFF. The CDR3 DNA is TGTGCCAGCAAGGAGGAGATGAACACTGAAGCTTTCTTT.

A note on this clonotype: A much larger clone sits a single nucleotide away, making a read error possible. The genes are TRBV12-3 or TRBV12-4 and TRBJ1-2, with D uncertain. The CDR3 totals 15 residues. V dropped 1 base and J dropped 4 bases, with 13 bases sitting between them. CDR3 sequence: CASSLGPRAPYGYTF. The CDR3 bases are TGTGCCAGCAGTTTAGGTCCGAGGGCCCCCTATGGCTACACCTTC.

This clonotype was picked up many times. The chain employs TRBV15 and TRBJ1-6; no clear D. CDR3 size: 16 residues. Trimming removed 5 bases at V and 7 bases at J, with 18 bases between. CDR1 is LNHNV and CDR2 is YYDKDF in the germline V gene (reference sequence). The CDR3 nucleotides read TGTGCCACCAGCGGCTCGCGGATCAGACCAAATTCACCCCTCCACTTT. Its translation is CATSGSRIRPNSPLHF.

The chain carries TRBV28 and TRBJ2-1; 11 bases are a match to TRBD2. CDR3 size: 16 residues. Per the germline V gene, CDR1 is MDHEN and CDR2 is SYDVKM. The V and J ends lost 4 bases and 9 bases, in that order; junction bases with no gene match: 11. CDR3 sequence reads: CASSSRLAGRFGEQFF. CDR3 sequence (DNA): TGTGCCAGCAGTTCGAGACTAGCGGGGAGGTTTGGTGAGCAGTTCTTC.

This clonotype was detected only a few times. The chain has TRBV19 and TRBJ1-1, with D uncertain. Deletions cut 10 bases from V and 1 base from J, with 16 bases between. Germline V gene sequence: CDR1 LNHDA, CDR2 SQIVND (reference sequence). CDR3 length: 14 residues. This chain's CDR3 is CAISPTSANTEAFF. The CDR3 coding sequence is TGTGCCATTTCCCCCACAAGCGCGAACACTGAAGCTTTCTTT. The complete variable domain, with remaining parts taken from reference TRBV19 and TRBJ1-1, reads DGGITQSPKYLFRKEGQNVTLSCEQNLNHDAMYWYRQDPGQGLRLIYYSQIVNDFQKGDIAEGYSVSREKKESFPLTVTSAQKNPTAFYLCAISPTSANTEAFFGQGTRLTVV.

This rearrangement joins TRBV5-5 to TRBJ2-3; the D gene could be TRBD1 or TRBD2 (7 bases each). The CDR3 runs 17 residues. Trimming cost V 0 bases and J 0 bases, with 14 bases left between them. Per germline, CDR1 SGHKS and CDR2 YYEKEE (reference sequence). CDR3 sequence (DNA): TGTGCCAGCAGCTTGGGTCAGGGGGGGGGAAGCACAGATACGCAGTATTTT. As protein: CASSLGQGGGSTDTQYF.